Each of the 23 T cell receptor beta chains below was sequenced from the same sample in a study of cytomegalovirus exposure and HLA in healthy donors. PCR was performed using 60 Vbeta and 13 Jbeta primers. TCRdb's table, derived via immunoSEQ multiplex PCR, lists solely in-frame clones and lacks some. This repertoire includes tens of thousands of clones. Sequencing input: PBMCs. All receptors come from a woman in her forties or fifties in good health and CMV-seropositive.

This rearrangement joins TRBV4-1 to TRBJ1-6, with 10 bases aligning to TRBD1. V lost 1 base and J lost 10; bases outside the gene matches: 7. Germline V gene lookup returns CDR1 MGHRA and CDR2 YSYEKL. The CDR3 contains 16 residues. The CDR3 loop is CASSQAGQGLGSPLHF. The DNA for the CDR3 is TGCGCCAGCAGCCAAGCGGGACAGGGGTTGGGCTCACCCCTCCACTTT.

This chain connects TRBV6-5 to TRBJ1-1, with 8 bases that match TRBD1. J was trimmed by 4 bases and V by 2 bases; bases with no gene match: 9. CDR3 length: 16 amino acids. Germline assignment: CDR1 MNHEY and CDR2 SVGAGI. The CDR3 sequence: CASSYASRGLATEAFF. In DNA, the CDR3 is TGTGCCAGCAGTTACGCTTCCAGGGGGCTCGCCACTGAAGCTTTCTTT.

The V gene is TRBV5-6, the J gene TRBJ1-1; a weak D match, TRBD1 (6 bases). V shed 4 bases and J shed 4 bases, with 8 bases lying between them. This CDR3 is 12 amino acids long. CDR1 and CDR2 (germline): SGHDT, YYEEEE. Written as DNA, the CDR3 is TGTGCCAGCAGCGCAGGGGTCACTGAAGCTTTCTTT. Its protein is CASSAGVTEAFF.

The V call is TRBV5-1, the J call TRBJ2-1; no firm D call. V lost 0 bases, J lost 8 bases, and 3 bases lay in between. The germline CDR1 and CDR2 sequences are SGHRS and YFSETQ. This CDR3 is built from 11 residues. CDR3 region: CASSLAYEQFF. CDR3 sequence (DNA): TGCGCCAGCAGCTTGGCCTATGAGCAGTTCTTC. The full variable domain, its missing parts supplied by reference TRBV5-1 and TRBJ2-1, is KAGVTQTPRYLIKTRGQQVTLSCSPISGHRSVSWYQQTPGQGLQFLFEYFSETQRNKGNFPGRFSGRQFSNSRSEMNVSTLELGDSALYLCASSLAYEQFFGPGTRLTVL.

The chain carries TRBV18 and TRBJ2-1; D unclear. The CDR3 is 12 amino acids. Germline lookup yields CDR1 KGHSH and CDR2 LQKENI. Trimming cost V 2 bases and J 7 bases, with 6 bases left between them. In DNA, the CDR3 is TGTGCCAGCTCACCAATGCAGAATGAGCAGTTCTTC. Its protein is CASSPMQNEQFF.

The rearrangement joins TRBV4-3 to TRBJ2-7; a possible D gene is TRBD1 (5 bases). The germline V gene encodes CDR1 LGHNA and CDR2 YSLEER. Trimming removed 0 bases at V and 2 bases at J, with 14 bases between. This CDR3 spans 16 amino acids. CDR3 bases: TGCGCCAGCAGCCAAGATCTAGGGGAAGTTCCCTACGAGCAGTACTTC. This codes for CASSQDLGEVPYEQYF.

The rearrangement joins TRBV28 to TRBJ1-5; D not certain. The germline gives CDR1 MDHEN, CDR2 SYDVKM. The V end lost 1 base, the J end lost 9 bases, and 7 bases lay between the germline ends. This CDR3 region has 12 residues. In DNA, the CDR3 is TGTGCCAGCAGTTTATCAGATATGCCCCAGCATTTT. Translating gives CASSLSDMPQHF. Full variable domain (remainder filled in from reference TRBV28 and TRBJ1-5): DVKVTQSSRYLVKRTGEKVFLECVQDMDHENMFWYRQDPGLGLRLIYFSYDVKMKEKGDIPEGYSVSREKKERFSLILESASTNQTSMYLCASSLSDMPQHFGDGTRLSIL.

The rearrangement uses TRBV28 and TRBJ2-1; a possible D gene is TRBD2 (5 bases). Germline V gene data show CDR1 as MDHEN and CDR2 as SYDVKM. Trimming took 5 bases from V and 3 from J, leaving 11 bases between them. The length of the CDR3 is 14 residues. For the CDR3, the DNA is TGTGCCAGCAGTATTCGACTATACTACAATGAGCAGTTCTTC. Amino acids: CASSIRLYYNEQFF.

V usage is TRBV7-2 and J usage is TRBJ2-7, with D uncertain. Per the germline V gene, CDR1 is SGHTA and CDR2 is FQGNSA. Between the trimmed V and J ends, which lost 0 bases and 6 bases, there was a span of 9 bases. This CDR3 is built from 13 residues. The CDR3: CASSLAYNSEQYF. The CDR3 DNA is TGTGCCAGCAGCTTAGCGTACAACAGCGAGCAGTACTTC.

The rearrangement links TRBV28 to TRBJ2-1; 13 bases are shared with TRBD2. The CDR3 sequence is 16 residues long. The germline V gene encodes CDR1 MDHEN and CDR2 SYDVKM. J lost 8 bases, V lost 5 bases, and 9 bases had no gene match. The CDR3 sequence is CASSLRTSGRGDEQFF. As DNA, the CDR3 is TGTGCCAGCAGTCTCCGGACTAGCGGGAGAGGGGATGAGCAGTTCTTC.

The V call is TRBV4-1, the J call TRBJ2-7, with a weak D call TRBD1 (6 bases). The CDR3 loop spans 15 amino acids. Germline values: CDR1 MGHRA, CDR2 YSYEKL. The V gene lost 1 base and the J gene lost 2 bases, with 12 bases spanning the gap. In DNA form, the CDR3 reads TGCGCCAGCAGCCAAGGGATAGGGGGTGCCTACGAGCAGTACTTC. Residues: CASSQGIGGAYEQYF.

The CDR3 DNA is TGTGCCAGTAGCCCGGGGACAGCAGATAATTCACCCCTCCACTTT. Protein sequence: CASSPGTADNSPLHF. V is TRBV19 and J is TRBJ1-6; the match to TRBD1 covers 7 bases. The CDR3 covers 15 residues. Germline-derived CDR1 and CDR2 are LNHDA and SQIVND (reference sequence). V dropped 6 bases and J dropped 5; count of bases not matched to a gene: 7.

With respect to this clone: This CDR3 is also generated by other DNA sequences in the sample. This chain links TRBV13 with TRBJ1-1; D possibly corresponds to TRBD1 (5 bases). The V gene lost 11 bases and the J gene lost 1 base, with 29 bases spanning the gap. Germline assignment: CDR1 PRHDT and CDR2 FYEKMQ (reference sequence). The CDR3 covers 18 residues. The CDR3 is CAPRQGGGWFPQNTEAFF. CDR3 DNA sequence: TGTGCCCCTAGGCAGGGAGGAGGATGGTTCCCTCAGAACACTGAAGCTTTCTTT.

The chain uses TRBV6-5 and TRBJ2-5; TRBD2 matches at 7 bases. This CDR3 is built from 15 residues. Trimming took 2 bases from V and 3 from J; bases not matched to a gene: 6. Germline lookup yields CDR1 MNHEY and CDR2 SVGAGI. CDR3 loop: CASSYLGTKKETQYF. CDR3 DNA sequence: TGTGCCAGCAGTTACCTGGGGACTAAAAAAGAGACCCAGTACTTC.

The chain is built from TRBV6-5 and TRBJ2-7, with TRBD1 identical over 9 bases. Germline V gene sequence: CDR1 MNHEY, CDR2 SVGAGI. After removal of 4 bases from V and 2 bases from J, the junction contained 6 bases not matched to a gene. The CDR3 consists of 15 residues. CDR3 in DNA: TGTGCCAGCAGTTCCACCGGGACAGGGACCTACGAGCAGTACTTC. Protein product: CASSSTGTGTYEQYF.

V gene TRBV7-9 combines with J gene TRBJ1-3; D remains unclear. V dropped 5 bases and J dropped 4 bases, with 15 bases sitting between them. Germline values: CDR1 SEHNR, CDR2 FQNEAQ (reference sequence). The CDR3 covers 15 residues. In nucleotides, the CDR3 is TGTGCCAGCAGCCCGCACCAGCGGGAGGGAAACACCATATATTTT. As protein: CASSPHQREGNTIYF.

The genes are TRBV11-2 and TRBJ1-2, with 9 bases lining up with TRBD1. Trimming removed 5 bases from V and 8 bases from J; junction bases left unmatched: 6. Germline V CDR1 and CDR2: SGHAT, FQNNGV. CDR3 size: 13 residues. CDR3 in DNA: TGTGCCAGCAGCGCCCGGACAGGGGAGGGCTACACCTTC. This encodes CASSARTGEGYTF. Full variable domain (outside the CDR3, taken from reference TRBV11-2 and TRBJ1-2): EAGVAQSPRYKIIEKRQSVAFWCNPISGHATLYWYQQILGQGPKLLIQFQNNGVVDDSQLPKDRFSAERLKGVDSTLKIQPAKLEDSAVYLCASSARTGEGYTFGSGTRLTVV.

The chain has TRBV5-4 and TRBJ1-3; 7 bases fit TRBD1. Germline V gives CDR1 SGHNT, CDR2 YYREEE (reference sequence). This CDR3 region has 17 residues. V lost 3 bases to trimming and J lost 0 bases; unmatched junction nucleotides: 9. CDR3 coding DNA: TGTGCCAGCAGCTCCTGGTCGACAGGGCGCTCTGGAAACACCATATATTTT. Amino acid sequence: CASSSWSTGRSGNTIYF.

The chain employs TRBV2 and TRBJ1-1; D is ambiguous. The CDR3 contains 12 residues. Trimming cost V 7 bases and J 0 bases, with 6 bases left between them. CDR1 and CDR2 from the germline V gene are SNHLY and FYNNEI. CDR3 nucleotides: TGTGCCAGCACCTTCGTGAACACTGAAGCTTTCTTT. It encodes CASTFVNTEAFF.

Here the CDR3 DNA reads TGCGCCAGCAGCTGGGGGACTAGCTCCTACGAGCAGTACTTC. It translates to CASSWGTSSYEQYF. The chain recombines TRBV5-1 with TRBJ2-7; 8 nucleotides agree with TRBD2. V was pared by 3 bases and J by 0 bases, with 2 bases of the junction left unmatched. Per the germline V gene, CDR1 is SGHRS and CDR2 is YFSETQ. CDR3 size: 14 residues.

The V call is TRBV4-1, the J call TRBJ2-7, with TRBD1 as a possible D gene (5 bases). Germline lookup yields CDR1 MGHRA and CDR2 YSYEKL. Trimming shortened V by 1 base and J by 3 bases, and 10 bases separated the two germline ends. The CDR3 sequence is 14 residues long. CDR3 amino acids: CASSQGKGFYEQYF. CDR3 coding DNA: TGCGCCAGCAGCCAAGGAAAGGGGTTCTACGAGCAGTACTTC.

The rearrangement uses TRBV11-2 and TRBJ2-6; D ambiguous. The CDR3 has 15 residues. CDR1 and CDR2 (germline): SGHAT, FQNNGV. V lost 4 bases and J 2 bases, leaving 9 bases between the germline ends. CDR3 coding DNA: TGTGCCAGCAGCTCCCGACTCGCTGGGGCCAACGTCCTGACTTTC. Its protein is CASSSRLAGANVLTF.

V gene TRBV19 combines with J gene TRBJ1-5; 8 bases fit TRBD1. This CDR3 is 14 amino acids long. Germline CDR1 LNHDA, CDR2 SQIVND (reference sequence). Trimming cost V 8 bases and J 0 bases; bases outside gene matches: 3. CDR3 loop: CASGTGSSNQPQHF. The CDR3 DNA sequence: TGTGCCAGTGGGACAGGATCTAGCAATCAGCCCCAGCATTTT.